This T cell receptor beta chain was captured in a study of graft-versus-host responses after intestinal transplantation. Turning to the study itself: Transplant types were multivisceral, liver-intestinal, or isolated intestinal.

CDR3 length: 15 residues. In germline, CDR1 is MNHEY, CDR2 SVGAGI. In the case of this clone: Its antigen remains unknown.

The method was immunoSEQ multiplex PCR; TCRdb's version includes in-frame clones alone and lacks a portion of them. Of 100,000 or so clones listed, less than 90% are singletons. The material was unstimulated CD4+ T cells sorted from spleen or lymph node cells, obtained before transplant. The source of this sequence is a human donor who was the organ donor for an intestinal transplant. The rearrangement joins TRBV6-5 to TRBJ2-5; the match to TRBD1 covers 8 bases. The J call is uncertain, as TRBJ2-7 better fits the DNA end. The CDR3 coding sequence is TGTGCCAGCAGTTACTCGTACGGGACAGGCTACGAGCAGTACTTC. This gives the protein CASSYSYGTGYEQYF.